These 30 T cell receptor beta chains were all obtained from the same sample, sequenced in a study of CD8 T cells in ankylosing spondylitis. Each CDR3 protein is one row after TCRdb ran MiXCR on the 5' RACE reads. This table holds 650,000 to 800,000 distinct CDR3 sequences, 15% to 20% found once. General study results and limits: Ankylosing spondylitis blood seemed to carry a telltale TCR beta motif made of under ten highly homologous variants.

Their antigens remain unidentified. Sequences were obtained from blood, either unsorted or a sorted T cell fraction (not recorded which). All receptors derive from a male donor with ankylosing spondylitis.

This clonotype was counted many times. The chain couples TRBV12-3 or TRBV12-4 to TRBJ1-2; no clear D. This CDR3 comprises 13 residues. Trimming removed 5 bases at V and 10 bases at J, with 17 bases between. CDR3 in DNA: TGTGCCAGCAGTACCCCCCGGAGATTGGTCTACACCTTC. It codes for CASSTPRRLVYTF.

This clonotype has more than one count but fewer than ten. The V and J genes are TRBV7-9 and TRBJ1-1; TRBD1 matches 8 bases. Germline values: CDR1 SEHNR, CDR2 FQNEAQ (reference sequence). This CDR3 is 15 amino acids long. The junction had 6 bases not matched to a gene; V was cut back by 5 bases and J by 1 base. CDR3: CASSPRDRPNTEAFF. In DNA, the CDR3 is TGTGCCAGCAGCCCCAGGGACAGGCCGAACACTGAAGCTTTCTTT. The full variable domain, rest sourced from reference TRBV7-9 and TRBJ1-1, is DTGVSQNPRHKITKRGQNVTFRCDPISEHNRLYWYRQTLGQGPEFLTYFQNEAQLEKSRLLSDRFSAERPKGSFSTLEIQRTEQGDSAMYLCASSPRDRPNTEAFFGQGTRLTVV.

The rearrangement uses TRBV28 and TRBJ1-6, with 9 bases fitting TRBD1. With V trimmed by 5 bases and J by 3 bases, 5 bases remained unmatched. Germline assignment: CDR1 MDHEN and CDR2 SYDVKM. The CDR3 extends over 16 amino acids. The CDR3 nucleotides read TGTGCCAGCAGTCCAGGGACAGGGAACTATAATTCACCCCTCCACTTT. Protein: CASSPGTGNYNSPLHF.

J is TRBJ2-7 and V is TRBV5-1; D might be TRBD2 (5 bases). V dropped 0 bases and J dropped 1 base, with 8 bases sitting between them. Germline values: CDR1 SGHRS, CDR2 YFSETQ. CDR3 length equals 14 residues. Written as DNA, the CDR3 is TGCGCCAGCAGCTTGGGACGGGGATCCTACGAGCAGTACTTC. Protein product: CASSLGRGSYEQYF.

This clonotype was counted at least ten times. The genes are TRBV14 and TRBJ2-2; either TRBD1 or TRBD2 may supply D (5 bases each). V was pared by 0 bases and J by 2 bases, with 10 bases between. CDR3 length equals 16 residues. CDR1 SGHDN and CDR2 FVKESK come from the germline V gene. CDR3 loop: CASSQDSDRNTGELFF. The CDR3 coding sequence is TGTGCCAGCAGCCAAGATAGCGACAGAAACACCGGGGAGCTGTTTTTT.

This clonotype was seen a few times. V gene TRBV12-3 or TRBV12-4 combines with J gene TRBJ1-6; D unresolved. V gave up 3 bases and J gave up 7 bases, with 10 bases separating them. The CDR3 is 14 residues long. The CDR3 region has the DNA TGTGCCAGCAGTTTTAGTTGGAGGAATTCACCCCTCCACTTT. Translating gives CASSFSWRNSPLHF.

This clonotype has a count of ten or more. V is TRBV29-1 and J is TRBJ1-1; D is uncertain. Germline V lookup: CDR1 SQVTM, CDR2 ANQGSEA. There are 13 residues in the CDR3. V shed 4 bases and J shed 5 bases, with 14 bases lying between them. The CDR3 is CSVVVSGGTEAFF. CDR3 DNA sequence: TGCAGCGTTGTTGTTTCGGGCGGGACTGAAGCTTTCTTT.

The CDR3 spells CASSYWSSGSVNEQFF. CDR3 nucleotide sequence: TGTGCCAGCAGTTACTGGTCCAGCGGAAGTGTCAATGAGCAGTTCTTC. The chain couples TRBV6-2 or TRBV6-3 to TRBJ2-1; TRBD2 is a possible D gene (5 bases). This CDR3 is 16 amino acids long. V lost 1 base to trimming and J lost 6 bases, with 16 bases between them. Germline V gene lookup returns CDR1 MNHEY and CDR2 SVGEGT.

CDR3 sequence (DNA): TGTGCCATCAGTGACTCGACTAGCGCCCAAGAGACCCAGTACTTC. Encoded protein: CAISDSTSAQETQYF. The J gene is TRBJ2-5, the V gene TRBV10-3; TRBD2 matches at 8 bases. V was pared by 3 bases and J by 1 base, with 4 bases of the junction left unmatched. CDR3 length equals 15 residues. The V gene's germline CDR1 is ENHRY and CDR2 SYGVKD.

This clonotype showed up just a few times. The chain has TRBV6-4 and TRBJ2-7; D perhaps matches TRBD2 (6 bases). Germline CDR1 MRHNA, CDR2 SNTAGT. The CDR3 covers 13 residues. Trimming removed 5 bases at V and 4 bases at J, with 12 bases between. The CDR3: CASSFLEGYEQYF. CDR3 DNA sequence: TGTGCCAGCAGTTTTCTGGAGGGTTACGAGCAGTACTTC.

In its sample, this clonotype was seen a few times. The genes are TRBV12-3 or TRBV12-4 and TRBJ1-2; the match to TRBD1 covers 7 bases. Trimming removed 7 bases from V and 7 bases from J; junction bases left unmatched: 9. This CDR3 is built from 13 residues. CDR3 loop: CASTLDRVAGYTF. The CDR3 DNA reads TGTGCCAGCACTCTAGACAGGGTTGCTGGCTACACCTTC.

V usage is TRBV12-3 or TRBV12-4 and J usage is TRBJ1-2; tentatively, D is TRBD1 (5 bases). Trimming took off 10 bases at V and 4 bases at J, with 16 bases between the two ends. This CDR3 is built from 13 residues. CDR3 in amino acids: CATTTPGLYGYTF. CDR3 DNA sequence: TGTGCCACCACAACCCCAGGGCTCTATGGCTACACCTTC.

The rearrangement links TRBV27 to TRBJ2-1, with 10 bases matching TRBD2. This CDR3 is built from 15 residues. The V gene end was trimmed by 6 bases and the J gene end by 9 bases; junction bases not matched to a gene: 11. Germline loops: CDR1 MNHEY, CDR2 SMNVEV (reference sequence). CDR3 amino acids: CASRGRGSGRSEQFF. The CDR3 DNA reads as TGTGCCAGCAGGGGGCGTGGTAGCGGGAGGTCTGAGCAGTTCTTC.

The rearrangement links TRBV25-1 to TRBJ1-6; perhaps TRBD1 as D (5 bases). With 1 base removed from V and 8 bases from J, the gap between germline ends came to 18 bases. The CDR3 is made up of 17 amino acids. Germline CDR1 MGHDK, CDR2 SYGVNS. In DNA form, the CDR3 reads TGTGCCAGCAGTGAATTGGGCCTTAGGGGACGGGATTCACCCCTCCACTTT. Translated, it gives CASSELGLRGRDSPLHF.

DNA of the CDR3: TGCGCCAGCAGCCAAGACTACCAGGGGGTTGTTAATGAGCAGTTCTTC. Translating it yields CASSQDYQGVVNEQFF. The V gene is TRBV4-1, the J gene TRBJ2-1; 7 bases line up with TRBD1. V dropped 0 bases and J dropped 7; count of bases not matched to a gene: 9. The CDR3 has 16 amino acids. The V gene's germline CDR1 is MGHRA and CDR2 YSYEKL.

The chain is built from TRBV4-2 and TRBJ1-1; TRBD1 might be the D (5 bases). The germline V gene encodes CDR1 LGHNA and CDR2 YNFKEQ. The length of the CDR3 is 13 residues. V lost 0 bases to trimming and J lost 11 bases, with 13 bases between them. CDR3 in amino acids: CASSQDRGAFAFF. In nucleotides, the CDR3 is TGTGCCAGCAGCCAAGATCGCGGGGCATTTGCTTTCTTT.

The CDR3 DNA follows: TGTGCCAGCACCCCGAACCTGTACGACACAGATACGCAGTATTTT. Its translation is CASTPNLYDTDTQYF. The V call is TRBV7-9, the J call TRBJ2-3; D remains unclear. Trimming cost V 7 bases and J 2 bases, with 16 bases left between them. Germline V lookup: CDR1 SEHNR, CDR2 FQNEAQ (reference sequence). This CDR3 has 15 residues.

This clonotype has just a few counts. J is TRBJ2-2 and V is TRBV11-2; 7 bases align to TRBD2. Trimming cost V 5 bases and J 5 bases; bases outside gene matches: 14. The CDR3 totals 17 residues. Germline lookup yields CDR1 SGHAT and CDR2 FQNNGV. This CDR3 reads CASSHPTGTTGTGELFF. DNA for the CDR3: TGTGCCAGCAGCCATCCCACCGGGACTACCGGGACCGGGGAGCTGTTTTTT.

The chain couples TRBV5-1 to TRBJ2-1; no clear D gene. The CDR3 is made up of 12 amino acids. Between the trimmed V and J ends, which lost 0 bases and 9 bases, there was a span of 7 bases. Germline V gene sequence: CDR1 SGHRS, CDR2 YFSETQ. The chain's CDR3 is CASSLASAEQFF. The CDR3 bases are TGCGCCAGCAGCTTGGCATCCGCTGAGCAGTTCTTC.

This clonotype has a count of ten or more. V gene TRBV7-9 combines with J gene TRBJ2-7; 11 bases fit TRBD1. This CDR3 is built from 14 residues. From germline, CDR1 is SEHNR and CDR2 FQNEAQ (reference sequence). Trimming at V came to 4 bases and at J to 2 bases, leaving 1 base not matched to a gene. DNA for the CDR3: TGTGCCAGCAGCTGGACAGGGGGCACCTACGAGCAGTACTTC. It encodes CASSWTGGTYEQYF.

This clonotype occurred many times. J is TRBJ1-2 and V is TRBV12-3 or TRBV12-4; D gene uncertain. The CDR3 sequence is 12 residues long. With 5 bases removed from V and 8 bases from J, the gap between germline ends came to 12 bases. The CDR3 bases are TGTGCCAGCAGTCCCTCAGGAAGGGGCTACACCTTC. Translating it yields CASSPSGRGYTF.

The rearrangement joins TRBV20-1 to TRBJ2-3, with D perhaps assigned TRBD1 or TRBD2 (5 bases each). Germline lookup yields CDR1 DFQATT and CDR2 SNEGSKA (reference sequence). This CDR3 contains 15 residues. V was trimmed by 0 bases and J by 3 bases, leaving 13 bases between them. CDR3 sequence reads: CSARDLPGGTDTQYF. The CDR3 DNA reads TGCAGTGCTAGAGATCTACCTGGGGGAACAGATACGCAGTATTTT.

This chain joins TRBV20-1 and TRBJ1-4; D unclear. The CDR3 has 15 residues. Between the trimmed V and J ends, which lost 0 bases and 3 bases, there was a span of 11 bases. Germline V gene lookup returns CDR1 DFQATT and CDR2 SNEGSKA (reference sequence). This CDR3 is CSARDPRIPNEKLFF. In DNA form, the CDR3 reads TGCAGTGCTAGAGATCCCAGGATCCCTAATGAAAAACTGTTTTTT.

This clonotype came up a few times. This chain connects TRBV6-1 to TRBJ2-7; 10 bases map to TRBD2. The germline CDR1 and CDR2 sequences are MNHNS and SASEGT. This CDR3 comprises 15 residues. Trimming took 6 bases from V and 3 from J; bases not matched to a gene: 8. CDR3 in amino acids: CASSVRTSGGYEQYF. CDR3 in DNA: TGTGCCAGCAGCGTCAGGACTAGCGGTGGCTACGAGCAGTACTTC.

V and J are TRBV20-1 and TRBJ1-4, with D maybe TRBD1 (5 bases). This CDR3 is built from 16 residues. The germline gives CDR1 DFQATT, CDR2 SNEGSKA (reference sequence). Trimming stripped 0 bases from V and 3 bases from J, with 14 bases between. The chain's CDR3 is CSARDATSGANEKLFF. CDR3 in DNA: TGCAGTGCTAGAGACGCTACTTCGGGGGCTAATGAAAAACTGTTTTTT.

V usage is TRBV27 and J usage is TRBJ2-7; 8 bases align to TRBD2. The V segment lost 6 bases and the J segment 5 bases; nucleotides outside the gene matches: 9. Germline CDR1 and CDR2: MNHEY and SMNVEV (reference sequence). This CDR3 comprises 14 residues. CDR3 in DNA: TGTGCCAGCAGCGAGCCGGGACTAGTTGACGAGCAGTACTTC. Amino acids: CASSEPGLVDEQYF.

This clonotype was counted only a few times. The CDR3 nucleotides are TGTGCCAGCAGTCTCGGGACAGGGGTTTATAATTCACCCCTCCACTTT. Amino acid sequence: CASSLGTGVYNSPLHF. This rearrangement joins TRBV6-2 or TRBV6-3 to TRBJ1-6, with TRBD1 identical over 10 bases. V dropped 5 bases and J dropped 4; count of bases not matched to a gene: 5. This CDR3 contains 16 residues. CDR1 and CDR2 (germline): MNHEY, SVGEGT.

This clonotype was picked up a small number of times. The chain joins TRBV6-2 or TRBV6-3 to TRBJ2-3, with 12 bases matching TRBD2. Germline CDR1 MNHEY, CDR2 SVGEGT. The CDR3 contains 17 residues. Trimming took 1 base from V and 2 from J; bases not matched to a gene: 4. CDR3 protein: CASSYWLAGGVTDTQYF. CDR3 sequence (DNA): TGTGCCAGCAGTTACTGGCTAGCGGGGGGGGTCACAGATACGCAGTATTTT.

This chain connects TRBV7-2 to TRBJ2-1; D uncertain. CDR3 length equals 13 residues. V shed 6 bases and J shed 7 bases, with 13 bases lying between them. Germline CDR1 is SGHTA and CDR2 is FQGNSA. CDR3 loop: CASRGASGNEQFF. As DNA, the CDR3 is TGTGCCAGCAGGGGCGCTTCTGGGAATGAGCAGTTCTTC.

The rearrangement joins TRBV7-2 to TRBJ2-5; no firm D call. This CDR3 has 13 amino acids. V was clipped by 0 bases and J by 5 bases, with 7 bases between them. Looked up from germline, CDR1 is SGHTA and CDR2 is FQGNSA. The CDR3 bases are TGTGCCAGCAGCTTAGCGCACCGGGAGACCCAGTACTTC. This sequence encodes CASSLAHRETQYF.